The source of this T cell receptor beta chain is a study of blood T cell repertoires in COVID-19. Study details: Donors in the United States, Italy and Spain gave samples during acute or convalescent COVID-19. T cells, B-cell-depleted T cells, or PBMCs provided the cDNA or gDNA that served as material.

The V gene's germline CDR1 is SGHRS and CDR2 YFSETQ. CDR3 size: 14 residues. Trimming at V came to 4 bases and at J to 4 bases, leaving 5 bases not matched to a gene. Study processing details: Nucleated cell number was recorded as an estimate derived from reference gene primer amplification. Here immunoSEQ multiplex PCR was the method, and the copy in TCRdb shows in-frame clones only, minus some. The DNA gave D and trimming, while V, J and clone size come from that table. Of 100,000 to 150,000 clones in the sample, about 85% were seen once. Sample: peripheral blood. The chain combines TRBV5-1 with TRBJ1-1; TRBD1 matches 9 bases. The clonotype was recovered from a woman aged 80 or over with acute or convalescent COVID-19. The CDR3 DNA sequence: TGCGCCAGCAGCCCGCCGACAGGGGGCACTGAAGCTTTCTTT. Residues: CASSPPTGGTEAFF.